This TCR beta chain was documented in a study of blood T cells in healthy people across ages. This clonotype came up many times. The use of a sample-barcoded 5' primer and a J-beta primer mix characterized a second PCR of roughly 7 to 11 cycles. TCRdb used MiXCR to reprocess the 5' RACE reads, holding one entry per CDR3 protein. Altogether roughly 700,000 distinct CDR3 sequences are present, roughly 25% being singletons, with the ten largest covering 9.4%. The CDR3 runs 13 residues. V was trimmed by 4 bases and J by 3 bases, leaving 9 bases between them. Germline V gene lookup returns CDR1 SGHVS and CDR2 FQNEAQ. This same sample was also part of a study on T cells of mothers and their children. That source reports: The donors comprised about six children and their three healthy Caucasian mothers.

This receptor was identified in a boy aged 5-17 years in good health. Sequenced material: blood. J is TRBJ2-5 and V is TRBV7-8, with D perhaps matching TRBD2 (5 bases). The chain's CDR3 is CASSSGLEETQYF. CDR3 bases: TGTGCCAGCAGCTCCGGACTGGAAGAGACCCAGTACTTC.